This T cell receptor (beta chain) was identified during a study of T cells in Graves' hyperthyroidism and ophthalmopathy. As for the study in general: Peripheral blood collection took place at initial diagnosis, before any treatment.

Ophthalmopathy patients had moderate-to-severe active disease, CAS ≥3, NOSPECS ≥4, and disease duration under 3 months. PBMCs stemmed from around 10 ml fresh peripheral blood. From RNA transcripts, TCR beta CDR3 regions were amplified. HTBI primers were employed in a first-round RT-PCR of the TCR CDR3. TCRdb re-called the multiplex PCR reads through MiXCR, storing one row per CDR3 protein. Of approximately 600,000 distinct CDR3 sequences in the sample, 20% were seen once. The CDR3 totals 15 residues. The germline V gene encodes CDR1 ENHRY and CDR2 SYGVKD. V lost 5 bases to trimming and J lost 3 bases, with 13 bases between them.

This chain links TRBV10-3 with TRBJ2-2; perhaps TRBD2 as D (5 bases). This receptor was obtained from a man aged 30 to 45 with Graves' ophthalmopathy. Sequenced material: blood. The CDR3 region has the DNA TGTGCCATCAGTCGGGAACCTGGATACACCGGGGAGCTGTTTTTT. It specifies CAISREPGYTGELFF.